One sample yielded the 8 T cell receptor beta chains listed below, sequenced in a study of T cell repertoires in cytomegalovirus infection. These TCRs' antigens remain unknown. TCRdb re-derived calls from the reads in MiXCR, one entry per CDR3 protein. The data contain roughly 120,000 distinct CDR3 sequences, around 32% of them singletons. Here the sequenced sample was CD8+ T cells from cultured PBMCs, taken from culture after CMV antigen stimulation. The receptors originated from a human donor in good health (CMV status not recorded). Some clones in this sample may be carry-over from other donors' samples.

The chain uses TRBV7-2 and TRBJ2-1, with D perhaps matching TRBD1 (5 bases). From germline, CDR1 is SGHTA and CDR2 FQGNSA. This CDR3 is 17 amino acids long. Trimming took off 1 base at V and 6 bases at J, with 19 bases between the two ends. Here the CDR3 DNA reads TGTGCCAGCAGCTTAGGTTTCAGGGTAATCCCGATCAATGAGCAGTTCTTC. Encoded protein: CASSLGFRVIPINEQFF.

The sample holds a few counts of this clonotype. The J gene is TRBJ2-7, the V gene TRBV7-2, with no clear D. Germline-derived CDR1 and CDR2 are SGHTA and FQGNSA. Trimming took 3 bases from V and 6 from J, leaving 18 bases between them. The CDR3 runs to 15 residues. CDR3 amino acids: CASSLIHETLGEQYF. The CDR3 coding sequence is TGTGCCAGCAGCTTGATTCATGAGACGCTCGGCGAGCAGTACTTC.

This clonotype is medium-sized in the sample. The chain has TRBV28 and TRBJ2-7; TRBD2 might be the D (5 bases). The CDR3 spans 15 residues. V lost 1 base to trimming and J lost 2 bases, with 12 bases between them. Germline lookup yields CDR1 MDHEN and CDR2 SYDVKM. The CDR3 DNA reads TGTGCCAGCAGTTTATTAACGGGGTTAACCTACGAGCAGTACTTC. Its translation: CASSLLTGLTYEQYF.

There are many counts of this clonotype. V usage is TRBV7-2 and J usage is TRBJ2-3; the match to TRBD1 covers 7 bases. V trimming: 5 bases; J trimming: 0 bases; junction bases outside the gene matches: 5. CDR1 SGHTA and CDR2 FQGNSA come from the germline V gene. The CDR3 is made up of 15 amino acids. Written as DNA, the CDR3 is TGTGCCAGCAGCCCCGGGACAGTGAGCACAGATACGCAGTATTTT. Amino acid sequence: CASSPGTVSTDTQYF. The full variable domain, rest sourced from reference TRBV7-2 and TRBJ2-3, is GAGVSQSPSNKVTEKGKDVELRCDPISGHTALYWYRQSLGQGLEFLIYFQGNSAPDKSGLPSDRFSAERTGGSVSTLTIQRTQQEDSAVYLCASSPGTVSTDTQYFGPGTRLTVL.

The rearrangement uses TRBV19 and TRBJ2-1, with TRBD2 as a possible D gene (5 bases). The CDR3 is 14 amino acids. Between the trimmed V and J ends, which lost 3 bases and 9 bases, there was a span of 15 bases. From germline, CDR1 is LNHDA and CDR2 SQIVND (reference sequence). CDR3 in amino acids: CASSIWISVGEQFF. CDR3 DNA sequence: TGTGCCAGTAGTATCTGGATTAGCGTAGGTGAGCAGTTCTTC.

This rearrangement joins TRBV27 to TRBJ1-5; 7 nucleotides match TRBD1. The germline gives CDR1 MNHEY, CDR2 SMNVEV (reference sequence). The CDR3 has 16 amino acids. Trimming removed 6 bases from V and 1 base from J; junction bases left unmatched: 9. CDR3 DNA sequence: TGTGCCAGCAGCTATTCACCGACAGGGAGCAATCAGCCCCAGCATTTT. As protein: CASSYSPTGSNQPQHF.

This chain connects TRBV7-2 to TRBJ2-1, with 7 bases matching TRBD2. The CDR3 contains 17 residues. Germline CDR1 reads SGHTA; CDR2 reads FQGNSA. With 1 base clipped from V and 0 bases from J, the junction kept 6 bases outside the gene matches. CDR3 bases: TGTGCCAGCAGCTTAGGCCCTCGGGACTACTCCTACAATGAGCAGTTCTTC. It codes for CASSLGPRDYSYNEQFF.

V gene TRBV6-2 or TRBV6-3 combines with J gene TRBJ2-7; the match to TRBD1 covers 9 bases. Losses at the gene ends were 3 bases for V and 1 base for J; bases not matched to a gene: 13. This CDR3 has 18 residues. Looked up from germline, CDR1 is MNHEY and CDR2 is SVGEGT. The CDR3 loop reads CASSYRTGEYLTSYEQYF. The DNA of the CDR3 is TGTGCCAGCAGTTATCGGACAGGGGAGTACCTAACTTCCTACGAGCAGTACTTC.